The TCR beta chain under discussion was sequenced for a study of T cells in tuberculosis. Background on the study: Blood was taken before or within 7 days of anti-tuberculosis therapy.

The repertoire was sequenced with immunoSEQ multiplex PCR; TCRdb's copy has only in-frame clones and lacks some. This sample has 30,000 to 35,000 clones, with 70% to 90% found just once. Study-level findings and limits: Samples were chosen by availability of cryopreserved specimens. Smaller alpha distances in active tuberculosis partly reflected shorter CDR3-alpha lengths.

Time point reported: new active TB diagnosis, blood taken before or within 7 days of starting treatment. Active tuberculosis patients were new diagnoses, HIV-seronegative, South African, and aged 18 years or older. The CDR3 covers 15 residues. Per germline, CDR1 SNHLY and CDR2 FYNNEI. Trimming cost V 5 bases and J 0 bases; bases outside gene matches: 6. As concerns this clone: Its antigen is unknown.

The chain joins TRBV2 to TRBJ1-1, with 7 bases aligning to TRBD1. This TCR was sampled from an adult with tuberculosis. The sequenced sample was PBMCs, obtained at tuberculosis diagnosis. The CDR3 DNA reads TGTGCCAGCAGTCAGGGGGGCTTTTTGAACACTGAAGCTTTCTTT. Translating it yields CASSQGGFLNTEAFF.